This TCR beta chain came from a study of blood T cell repertoires in COVID-19. About the research overall: Both acute and convalescent COVID-19 samples were obtained from the United States, Italy and Spain. From T cells, B-cell-depleted T cells, or PBMCs came the material, which was cDNA or gDNA.

Only one count was recorded for this clone. Trimming removed 2 bases from V and 6 bases from J; junction bases left unmatched: 4. The CDR3 is 14 amino acids. Germline-derived CDR1 and CDR2 are MDHEN and SYDVKM. In the original workflow: Amplification from reference gene primers served as the basis for estimated nucleated cell counts. Sequencing used immunoSEQ multiplex PCR; TCRdb keeps in-frame clones, though not all of them. V and J calls and clone size are those listed in that table; D and trimming were worked out from the DNA. This sample carries 200,000 or so clones, about 82% of them seen once, and the ten largest clones take about 5.5%.

This TCR was recovered from a woman aged 25-40 years with acute or convalescent COVID-19. The V and J genes are TRBV28 and TRBJ2-3, with 8 positions matching TRBD2. The source material was peripheral blood. DNA for the CDR3: TGTGCCAGCAGTTTACCAGCGGGAGACGATACGCAGTATTTT. Translated, it gives CASSLPAGDDTQYF.